These 10 T cell receptor beta chains were sequenced from one sample in a study of blood T cell repertoires in COVID-19. Clones were sequenced by immunoSEQ multiplex PCR, and TCRdb holds only the in-frame ones, with some missing. This table holds about 75,000 clones, around 88% found once. The sample taken for sequencing was peripheral blood. These receptors were obtained from a woman between 70 and 85 years old with acute or convalescent COVID-19.

The J gene is TRBJ2-1, the V gene TRBV5-1; 7 bases are a match to TRBD2. The CDR3 has 14 residues. The germline V gene encodes CDR1 SGHRS and CDR2 YFSETQ. The junction had 2 bases not matched to a gene; V was cut back by 1 base and J by 4 bases. The CDR3 nucleotides are TGCGCCAGCAGCTTGACTAGCGATTACAATGAGCAGTTCTTC. Protein: CASSLTSDYNEQFF.

The V and J genes are TRBV4-1 and TRBJ2-5; 7 bases fit TRBD1. Germline-derived CDR1 and CDR2 are MGHRA and YSYEKL. V dropped 3 bases and J dropped 5; count of bases not matched to a gene: 9. This CDR3 is built from 15 residues. CDR3 in amino acids: CASSQRTGLGETQYF. CDR3 in DNA: TGCGCCAGCAGCCAGAGGACAGGCCTAGGGGAGACCCAGTACTTC.

This clone has only a few counts. Other DNA sequences from this sample encode an identical CDR3 as well. This rearrangement joins TRBV28 to TRBJ1-1; D remains unclear. V shed 3 bases and J shed 5 bases, with 10 bases lying between them. This CDR3 is built from 13 residues. The germline CDR1 and CDR2 sequences are MDHEN and SYDVKM. The CDR3 coding sequence is TGTGCCAGCAGTTTGAGAGGGAGGACTGAAGCTTTCTTT. Its translation: CASSLRGRTEAFF.

This clone has just a few counts. The V call is TRBV2, the J call TRBJ1-2; 7 bases line up with TRBD1. Germline CDR1 and CDR2: SNHLY and FYNNEI. The J segment lost 3 bases and the V segment lost 3 bases, leaving 7 bases of the junction unmatched. The CDR3 runs to 15 residues. This CDR3 is CASSDSGQGDYGYTF. In DNA, the CDR3 is TGTGCCAGCAGTGATTCCGGGCAGGGGGACTATGGCTACACCTTC.

This chain links TRBV7-6 with TRBJ1-1; D is possibly TRBD1 (5 bases). This CDR3 is built from 13 residues. The V end was cut by 4 bases, the J end by 0 bases, with 6 bases between. CDR1 SGHVS and CDR2 FNYEAQ come from the germline V gene. The CDR3 DNA reads TGTGCCAGCAGCTCACAGGTGAACACTGAAGCTTTCTTT. Amino acid sequence: CASSSQVNTEAFF. Based on the CDR3 plus reference TRBV7-6 and TRBJ1-1, the full variable domain is GAGVSQSPRYKVTKRGQDVALRCDPISGHVSLYWYRQALGQGPEFLTYFNYEAQQDKSGLPNDRFSAERPEGSISTLTIQRTEQRDSAMYRCASSSQVNTEAFFGQGTRLTVV.

This chain joins TRBV12-1 and TRBJ2-1; the table gives TRBD1 as D, unverified against the DNA. TRBV12-1 is an annotated pseudogene. This CDR3 has 17 residues. CDR3 nucleotide sequence: TGTGCCAGCAGCCGTTTAGGGACAGGGTGGGACTACAATGAGCAGTTCTTC. It translates to CASSRLGTGWDYNEQFF.

J is TRBJ1-6 and V is TRBV2, with TRBD1 matching 7 bases. This CDR3 contains 16 residues. Germline V gene lookup returns CDR1 SNHLY and CDR2 FYNNEI. With V trimmed by 6 bases and J by 6 bases, 11 bases remained unmatched. This CDR3 is CASSLSGGTRNSPLHF. The CDR3 bases are TGTGCCAGCAGCCTCTCAGGGGGTACGCGTAATTCACCCCTCCACTTT.

The chain links TRBV3-1 (or the pseudogene TRBV3-2) to TRBJ1-1, with D perhaps matching TRBD1 (6 bases). The CDR3 consists of 15 residues. Germline CDR1 is LGHDT and CDR2 is YNNKEL (reference sequence). Trimming left V 3 bases short and J 3 bases short, with 14 bases between. The CDR3 bases are TGTGCCAGCAGCCAGTCGGACAAGGGGGACACTGAAGCTTTCTTT. Protein product: CASSQSDKGDTEAFF.

This clone was seen only once. The J gene is TRBJ2-7, the V gene TRBV28, with D unclear. The CDR3 totals 14 residues. V was cut by 8 bases and J by 1 base, with 15 bases left in between. The germline CDR1 and CDR2 sequences are MDHEN and SYDVKM. This chain's CDR3 is CASSVLPSSYEQYF. In DNA, the CDR3 is TGTGCCAGCTCAGTTCTCCCTTCTTCCTACGAGCAGTACTTC. Full variable domain (outside the CDR3, taken from reference TRBV28 and TRBJ2-7): DVKVTQSSRYLVKRTGEKVFLECVQDMDHENMFWYRQDPGLGLRLIYFSYDVKMKEKGDIPEGYSVSREKKERFSLILESASTNQTSMYLCASSVLPSSYEQYFGPGTRLTVT.

This clone was picked up a small number of times. This rearrangement joins TRBV28 to TRBJ1-5; D not certain. The CDR3 sequence is 13 residues long. V lost 2 bases and J 6 bases, leaving 8 bases between the germline ends. Germline CDR1 and CDR2: MDHEN and SYDVKM. The CDR3 region is CASSLNQAQPQHF. In nucleotides, the CDR3 is TGTGCCAGCAGTTTAAACCAAGCTCAGCCCCAGCATTTT.